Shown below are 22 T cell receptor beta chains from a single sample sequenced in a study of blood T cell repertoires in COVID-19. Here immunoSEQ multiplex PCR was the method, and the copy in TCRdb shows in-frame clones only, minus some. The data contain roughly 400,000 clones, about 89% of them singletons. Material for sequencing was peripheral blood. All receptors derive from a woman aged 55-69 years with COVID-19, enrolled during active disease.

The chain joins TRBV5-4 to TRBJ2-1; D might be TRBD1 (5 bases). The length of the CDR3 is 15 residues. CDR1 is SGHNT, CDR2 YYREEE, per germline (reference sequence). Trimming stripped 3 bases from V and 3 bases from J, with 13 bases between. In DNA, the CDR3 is TGTGCCAGCAGCTACCGACAGATGGTCTACAATGAGCAGTTCTTC. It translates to CASSYRQMVYNEQFF.

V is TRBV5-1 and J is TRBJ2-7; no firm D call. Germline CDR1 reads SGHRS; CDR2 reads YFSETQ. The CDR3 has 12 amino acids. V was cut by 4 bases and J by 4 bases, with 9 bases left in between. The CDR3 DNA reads TGCGCCAGCAGCCCTAAAGATTACGAGCAGTACTTC. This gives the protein CASSPKDYEQYF.

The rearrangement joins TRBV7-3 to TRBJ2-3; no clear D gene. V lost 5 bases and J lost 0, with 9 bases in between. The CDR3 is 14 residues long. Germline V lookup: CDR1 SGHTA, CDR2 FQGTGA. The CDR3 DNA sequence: TGTGCCAGCAGCCTACTTAGAAGCACAGATACGCAGTATTTT. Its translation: CASSLLRSTDTQYF.

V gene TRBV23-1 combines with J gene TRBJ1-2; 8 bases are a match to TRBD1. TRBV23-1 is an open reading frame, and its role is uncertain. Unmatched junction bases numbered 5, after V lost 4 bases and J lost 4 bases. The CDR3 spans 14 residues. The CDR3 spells CASSPRQGIYGYTF. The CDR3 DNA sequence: TGCGCCAGCAGTCCGAGACAGGGGATCTATGGCTACACCTTC.

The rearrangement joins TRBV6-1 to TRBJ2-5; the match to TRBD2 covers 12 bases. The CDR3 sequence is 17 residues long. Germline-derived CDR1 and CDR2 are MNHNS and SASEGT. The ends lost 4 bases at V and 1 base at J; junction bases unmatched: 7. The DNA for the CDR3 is TGTGCCAGCAGTGTAGGGCTAGCGGGGGGGTTCCAAGAGACCCAGTACTTC. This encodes CASSVGLAGGFQETQYF.

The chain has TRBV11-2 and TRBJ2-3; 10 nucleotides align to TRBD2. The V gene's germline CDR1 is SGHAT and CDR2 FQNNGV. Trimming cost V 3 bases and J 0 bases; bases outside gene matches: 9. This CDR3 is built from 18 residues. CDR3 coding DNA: TGTGCCAGCAGCTTGGGTCTAGCGGGGGCGACTAGCACAGATACGCAGTATTTT. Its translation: CASSLGLAGATSTDTQYF.

CDR3 region: CASSIRGQGRTAEAFF. For the CDR3, the DNA is TGTGCCAGCAGTATCCGGGGACAGGGACGAACAGCTGAAGCTTTCTTT. V usage is TRBV2 and J usage is TRBJ1-1; 9 nucleotides agree with TRBD1. Looked up from germline, CDR1 is SNHLY and CDR2 is FYNNEI. The CDR3 length is 16 residues. V shed 5 bases, J shed 6 bases, and the junction held 13 bases outside the gene matches.

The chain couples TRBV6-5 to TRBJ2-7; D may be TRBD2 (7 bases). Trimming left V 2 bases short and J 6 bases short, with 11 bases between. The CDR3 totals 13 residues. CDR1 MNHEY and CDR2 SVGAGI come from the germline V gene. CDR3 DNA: TGTGCCAGCAGTTACGAGGGGGGGGGCGAGCAGTACTTC. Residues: CASSYEGGGEQYF.

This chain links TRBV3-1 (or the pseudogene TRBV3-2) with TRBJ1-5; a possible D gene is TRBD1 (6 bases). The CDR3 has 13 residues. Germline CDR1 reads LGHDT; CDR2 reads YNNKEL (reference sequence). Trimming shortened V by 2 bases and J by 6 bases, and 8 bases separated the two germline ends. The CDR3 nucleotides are TGTGCCAGCAGCCAAAGGGGGAGTCAGCCCCAGCATTTT. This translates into CASSQRGSQPQHF.

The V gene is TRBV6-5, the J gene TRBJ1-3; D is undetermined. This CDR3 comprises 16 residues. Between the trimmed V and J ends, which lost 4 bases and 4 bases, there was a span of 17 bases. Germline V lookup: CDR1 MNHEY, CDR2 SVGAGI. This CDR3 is CASSSTDLDSGNTIYF. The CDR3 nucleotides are TGTGCCAGCAGTTCAACGGATCTAGATTCCGGAAACACCATATATTTT.

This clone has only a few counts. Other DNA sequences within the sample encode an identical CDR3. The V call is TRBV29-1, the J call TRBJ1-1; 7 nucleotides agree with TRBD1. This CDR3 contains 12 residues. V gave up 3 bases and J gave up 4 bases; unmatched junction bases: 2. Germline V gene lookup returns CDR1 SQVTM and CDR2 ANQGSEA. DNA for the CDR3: TGCAGCGTTGAGGCAGGGGGCACTGAAGCTTTCTTT. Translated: CSVEAGGTEAFF. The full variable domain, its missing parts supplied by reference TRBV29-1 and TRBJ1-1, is SAVISQKPSRDICQRGTSLTIQCQVDSQVTMMFWYRQQPGQSLTLIATANQGSEATYESGFVIDKFPISRPNLTFSTLTVSNMSPEDSSIYLCSVEAGGTEAFFGQGTRLTVV.

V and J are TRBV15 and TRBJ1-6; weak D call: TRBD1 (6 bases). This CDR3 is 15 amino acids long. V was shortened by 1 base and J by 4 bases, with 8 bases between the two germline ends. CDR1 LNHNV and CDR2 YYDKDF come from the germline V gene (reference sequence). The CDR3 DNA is TGTGCCACCAGCAGAGGTAGGGGGTATAATTCACCCCTCCACTTT. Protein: CATSRGRGYNSPLHF.

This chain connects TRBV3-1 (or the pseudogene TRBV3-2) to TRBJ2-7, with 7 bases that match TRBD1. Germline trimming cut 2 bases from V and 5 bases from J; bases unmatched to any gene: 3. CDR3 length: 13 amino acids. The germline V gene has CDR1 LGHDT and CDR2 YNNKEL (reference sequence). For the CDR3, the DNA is TGTGCCAGCAGCCAAATACAGGGGAACGAGCAGTACTTC. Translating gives CASSQIQGNEQYF.

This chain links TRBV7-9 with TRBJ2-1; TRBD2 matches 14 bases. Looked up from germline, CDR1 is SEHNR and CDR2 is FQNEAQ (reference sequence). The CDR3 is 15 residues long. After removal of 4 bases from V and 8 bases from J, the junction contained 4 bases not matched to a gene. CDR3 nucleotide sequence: TGTGCCAGCAGCTCGAGACTAGCGGGGGGGTATGAGCAGTTCTTC. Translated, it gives CASSSRLAGGYEQFF.

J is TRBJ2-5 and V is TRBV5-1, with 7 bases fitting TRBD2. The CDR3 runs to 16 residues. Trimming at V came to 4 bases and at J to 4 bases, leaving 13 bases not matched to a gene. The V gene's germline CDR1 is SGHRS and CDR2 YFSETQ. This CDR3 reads CASSRRETSFAETQYF. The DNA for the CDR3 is TGCGCCAGCAGCCGGCGGGAGACTAGCTTCGCAGAGACCCAGTACTTC.

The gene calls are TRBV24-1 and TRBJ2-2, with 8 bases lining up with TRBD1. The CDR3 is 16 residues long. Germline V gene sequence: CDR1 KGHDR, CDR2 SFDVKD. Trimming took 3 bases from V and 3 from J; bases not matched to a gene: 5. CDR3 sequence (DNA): TGTGCCACCAGTGATCCAGGGGGCTGGTACACCGGGGAGCTGTTTTTT. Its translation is CATSDPGGWYTGELFF.

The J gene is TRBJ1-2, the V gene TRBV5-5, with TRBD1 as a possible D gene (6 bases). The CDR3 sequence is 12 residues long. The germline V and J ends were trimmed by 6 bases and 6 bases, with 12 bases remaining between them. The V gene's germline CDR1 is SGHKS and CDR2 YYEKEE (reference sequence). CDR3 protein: CASTNREDGYTF. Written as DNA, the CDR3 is TGTGCCAGCACAAACAGGGAAGATGGCTACACCTTC.

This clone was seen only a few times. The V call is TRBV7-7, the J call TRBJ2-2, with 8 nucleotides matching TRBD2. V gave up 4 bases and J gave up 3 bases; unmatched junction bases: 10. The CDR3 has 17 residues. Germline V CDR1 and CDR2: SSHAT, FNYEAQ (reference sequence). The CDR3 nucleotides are TGTGCCAGCAGCTCCGGGGAGCGGGGGACCTACACCGGGGAGCTGTTTTTT. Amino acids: CASSSGERGTYTGELFF.

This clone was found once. The chain's CDR3 is CASAGGEQFF. CDR3 sequence (DNA): TGTGCCAGCGCAGGGGGTGAGCAGTTCTTC. This chain uses TRBV7-9 with TRBJ2-1; 7 bases agree with TRBD1. Germline CDR1 reads SEHNR; CDR2 reads FQNEAQ (reference sequence). This CDR3 is built from 10 residues. J was trimmed by 9 bases and V by 8 bases; bases with no gene match: 1. Full variable domain (outside the CDR3, taken from reference TRBV7-9 and TRBJ2-1): DTGVSQNPRHKITKRGQNVTFRCDPISEHNRLYWYRQTLGQGPEFLTYFQNEAQLEKSRLLSDRFSAERPKGSFSTLEIQRTEQGDSAMYLCASAGGEQFFGPGTRLTVL.

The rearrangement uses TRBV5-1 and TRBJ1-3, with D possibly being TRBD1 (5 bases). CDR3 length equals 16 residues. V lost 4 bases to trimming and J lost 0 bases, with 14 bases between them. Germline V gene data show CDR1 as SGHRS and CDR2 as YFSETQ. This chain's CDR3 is CASSQLDSGSGNTIYF. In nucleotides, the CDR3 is TGCGCCAGCAGCCAACTCGACAGTGGCTCTGGAAACACCATATATTTT.

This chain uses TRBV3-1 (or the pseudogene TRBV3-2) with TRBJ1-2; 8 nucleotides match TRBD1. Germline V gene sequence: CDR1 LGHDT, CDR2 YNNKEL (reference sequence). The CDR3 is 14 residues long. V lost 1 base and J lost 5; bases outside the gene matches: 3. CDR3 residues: CASSQGQGPYGYTF. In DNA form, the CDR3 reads TGTGCCAGCAGCCAAGGACAGGGGCCTTATGGCTACACCTTC.

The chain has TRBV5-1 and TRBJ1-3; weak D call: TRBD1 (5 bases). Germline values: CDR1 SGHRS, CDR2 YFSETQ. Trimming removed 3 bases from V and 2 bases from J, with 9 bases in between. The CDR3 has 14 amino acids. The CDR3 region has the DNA TGCGCCAGCAGCTCAGGGATAGCTGGAAACACCATATATTTT. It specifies CASSSGIAGNTIYF.